This T cell receptor beta chain came from a study of cytomegalovirus exposure and HLA in healthy donors. The PCR had 60 Vbeta and 13 Jbeta primers. Produced via immunoSEQ multiplex PCR; TCRdb's table is partial and in-frame only. The table has 100,000 to 150,000 clones, less than 80% seen once. CDR1 is LNHDA, CDR2 SQIVND, per germline (reference sequence). The CDR3 is 16 amino acids. V lost 4 bases and J 2 bases, leaving 15 bases between the germline ends. The V call is TRBV19, the J call TRBJ1-5; D possibly corresponds to TRBD1 (5 bases). The sample comprised PBMCs. This TCR derives from a man in his forties in good health and CMV-seropositive. Written as DNA, the CDR3 is TGTGCCAGTAGTACTACCCAGGGTGTGGGCAATCAGCCCCAGCATTTT. Amino acid sequence: CASSTTQGVGNQPQHF.